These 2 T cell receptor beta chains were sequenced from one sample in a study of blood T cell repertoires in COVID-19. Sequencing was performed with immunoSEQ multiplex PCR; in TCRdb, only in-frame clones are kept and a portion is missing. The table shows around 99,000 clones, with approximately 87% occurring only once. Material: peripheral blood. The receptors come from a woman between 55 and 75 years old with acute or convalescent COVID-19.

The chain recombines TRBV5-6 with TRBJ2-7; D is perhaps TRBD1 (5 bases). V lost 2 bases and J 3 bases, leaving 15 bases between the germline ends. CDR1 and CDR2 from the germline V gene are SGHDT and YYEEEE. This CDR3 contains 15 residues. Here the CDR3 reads CASSFRQTRGYEQYF. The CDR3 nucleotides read TGTGCCAGCAGCTTCCGGCAAACAAGGGGCTACGAGCAGTACTTC. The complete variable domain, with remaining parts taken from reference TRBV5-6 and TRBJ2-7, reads DAGVTQSPTHLIKTRGQQVTLRCSPKSGHDTVSWYQQALGQGPQFIFQYYEEEERQRGNFPDRFSGHQFPNYSSELNVNALLLGDSALYLCASSFRQTRGYEQYFGPGTRLTVT.

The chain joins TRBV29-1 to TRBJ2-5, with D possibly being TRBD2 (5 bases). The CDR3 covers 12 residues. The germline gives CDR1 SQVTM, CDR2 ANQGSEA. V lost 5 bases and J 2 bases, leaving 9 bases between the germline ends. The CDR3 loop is CSVRELQETQYF. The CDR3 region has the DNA TGCAGCGTTCGGGAACTACAAGAGACCCAGTACTTC.